A selection of T cell receptor beta chains follows, all from one sample in a study of T cells in tuberculosis. Assay used: immunoSEQ multiplex PCR; TCRdb lists only in-frame clones, some missing. The profile shows 30,000 to 35,000 clones, more than 85% of them singletons. Sequenced sample: PBMCs. The receptors were sampled from a donor aged 10 to 29 with latent tuberculosis or without tuberculosis infection. The CDR3 runs from the conserved cysteine through the conserved F or W. D genes are given only for firm matches. A row's size may be missing; if present it is once, few, many or a size class.

V gene	clone size	D gene	J gene	CDR3 protein	CDR3 DNA
TRBV7-3	.	TRBD2	TRBJ2-1	CASSPGLADYNEQFF	TGTGCCAGCAGCCCCGGACTAGCGGACTACAATGAGCAGTTCTTC
TRBV4-3	.	TRBD2	TRBJ2-7	CASSQGLAGGSYEQYF	TGCGCCAGCAGCCAGGGACTAGCGGGAGGGTCCTACGAGCAGTACTTC
TRBV7-9	.	.	TRBJ2-2	CASSLEQGRGTGELFF	TGTGCCAGCAGCTTGGAACAGGGAAGAGGCACCGGGGAGCTGTTTTTT
TRBV25-1	.	.	TRBJ2-7	CASSVPGISYEQYF	TGTGCCAGCAGTGTCCCAGGGATCTCCTACGAGCAGTACTTC
TRBV5-1	.	.	TRBJ2-1	CASSWAAELEQFF	TGCGCCAGCAGCTGGGCCGCCGAATTGGAGCAGTTCTTC
TRBV5-1	.	.	TRBJ2-6	CASSPGSGANVLTF	TGCGCCAGCAGCCCGGGGTCTGGGGCCAACGTCCTGACTTTC
TRBV2	once	TRBD2	TRBJ2-5	CASSVGRDAETQYF	TGTGCCAGCAGTGTTGGGAGGGACGCGGAGACCCAGTACTTC
TRBV13	.	.	TRBJ1-2	CASSTRAALFDGYTF	TGTGCCAGCAGCACGAGGGCAGCCCTCTTTGATGGCTACACCTTC
TRBV18	.	.	TRBJ1-6	CASSLLTEVNSPLHF	TGTGCCAGCTCACTCCTAACGGAGGTTAATTCACCCCTCCACTTT
TRBV7-2	.	.	TRBJ1-2	CASSLWAGAGYTF	TGTGCCAGCAGCTTATGGGCAGGGGCTGGCTACACCTTC